The present T cell receptor (beta chain) was sequenced within a study of vaccination and CD4 T cells after COVID-19. Study results and caveats: Looking at convalescent patients, a median roughly 83% of reactive clones were present only post-vaccination.

Sample treatment: roughly ten-day PBMC culture with coronavirus spike peptide pools or control peptides (ViraFEST assay). Cell culture was performed with about 2 million PBMCs per well in the presence of about 10 IU/ml IL-2 and roughly 10 ug/ml peptide pools. The Oncomine TCR Beta short-read assay sequenced DNA from cultured CD4+ T cells. Each CDR3 protein is one row after TCRdb ran MiXCR on the PCR reads. The profile shows roughly 4,400 distinct CDR3 sequences, roughly 50% of them singletons. CDR3 length: 14 residues. The junction had 0 bases not matched to a gene; V was cut back by 0 bases and J by 6 bases. Germline CDR1 reads MNHEY; CDR2 reads SVGAGI. This clonotype is large. Its specificity is not known.

The V gene is TRBV6-5, the J gene TRBJ2-1; 9 nucleotides match TRBD1. The sample consisted of CD4+ T cells from blood, cultured in vitro. The TCR sequence derives from a human donor who had recovered from COVID-19. In DNA, the CDR3 is TGTGCCAGCAGTTACTCACAGGGGGCCAATGAGCAGTTCTTC. Its protein product is CASSYSQGANEQFF.